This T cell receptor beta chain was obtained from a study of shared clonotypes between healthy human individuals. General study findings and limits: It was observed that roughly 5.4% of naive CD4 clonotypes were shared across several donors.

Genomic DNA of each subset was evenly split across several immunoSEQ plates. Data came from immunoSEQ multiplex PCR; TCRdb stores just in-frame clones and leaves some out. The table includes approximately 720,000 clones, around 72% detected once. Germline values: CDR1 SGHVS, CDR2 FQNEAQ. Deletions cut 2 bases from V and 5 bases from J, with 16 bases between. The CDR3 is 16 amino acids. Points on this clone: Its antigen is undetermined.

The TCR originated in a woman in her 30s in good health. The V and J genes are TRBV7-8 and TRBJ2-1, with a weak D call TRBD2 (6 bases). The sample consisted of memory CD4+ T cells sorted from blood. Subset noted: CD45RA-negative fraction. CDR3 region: CASSLRSLGGDNEQFF. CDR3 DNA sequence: TGTGCCAGCAGCTTACGGTCGTTGGGGGGAGACAATGAGCAGTTCTTC. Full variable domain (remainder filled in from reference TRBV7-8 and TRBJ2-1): GAGVSQSPRYKVAKRGQDVALRCDPISGHVSLFWYQQALGQGPEFLTYFQNEAQLDKSGLPSDRFFAERPEGSVSTLKIQRTQQEDSAVYLCASSLRSLGGDNEQFFGPGTRLTVL.